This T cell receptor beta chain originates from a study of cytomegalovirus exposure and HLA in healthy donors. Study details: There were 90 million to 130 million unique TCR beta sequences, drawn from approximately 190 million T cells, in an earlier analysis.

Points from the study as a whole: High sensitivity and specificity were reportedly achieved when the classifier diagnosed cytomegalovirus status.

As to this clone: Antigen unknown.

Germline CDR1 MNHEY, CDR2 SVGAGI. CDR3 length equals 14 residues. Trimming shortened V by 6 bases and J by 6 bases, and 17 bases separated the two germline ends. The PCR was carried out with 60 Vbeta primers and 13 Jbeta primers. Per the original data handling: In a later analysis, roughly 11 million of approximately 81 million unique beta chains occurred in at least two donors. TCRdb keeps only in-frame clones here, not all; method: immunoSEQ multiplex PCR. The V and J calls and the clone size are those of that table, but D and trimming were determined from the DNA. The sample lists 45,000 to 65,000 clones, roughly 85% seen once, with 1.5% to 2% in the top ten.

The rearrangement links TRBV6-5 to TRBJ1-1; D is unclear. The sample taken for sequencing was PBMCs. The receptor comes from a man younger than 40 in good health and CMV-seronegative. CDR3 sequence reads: CASRRIRGDAEAFF. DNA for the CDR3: TGTGCCAGCAGGCGAATCCGAGGAGACGCTGAAGCTTTCTTT.